The rows below give T cell receptor beta chains drawn from one sample of a study of blood T cell repertoires in COVID-19. The method was immunoSEQ multiplex PCR; TCRdb's version includes in-frame clones alone and lacks a portion of them. This table holds about 140,000 clones, roughly 80% found once. What was sequenced was peripheral blood. These receptors all come from a human donor in a cohort sampled during active COVID-19. CDR3s leave out the opening cysteine and the closing phenylalanine or tryptophan. A D gene is named only where the DNA matches it firmly.

length,J,V,D,CDR3
12,TRBJ1-1,TRBV29-1,TRBD1,SAERQGGITEAF
16,TRBJ2-6,TRBV27,NA,ASSLRRSGGSGANVLT
11,TRBJ1-1,TRBV6-5,NA,ASVRPGWTEAF
14,TRBJ2-1,TRBV28,NA,ASSSLLAAGYNEQF
12,TRBJ1-5,TRBV20-1,NA,SASSGHAAQPQH
12,TRBJ2-1,TRBV19,TRBD1,ASSPRGPRNEQF
11,TRBJ1-1,TRBV6-5,NA,ASSYTRDKEAF
13,TRBJ2-1,TRBV27,NA,ASSRGLLLYNEQF
13,TRBJ1-6,TRBV28,NA,ASSWRRGNNSPLH
14,TRBJ1-6,TRBV19,NA,ASHSNLGARGSPLH
13,TRBJ2-6,TRBV7-7,NA,ASSGLIAGANVLT
15,TRBJ2-5,TRBV7-7,NA,ASSSSVRRQLGETQY
11,TRBJ1-6,TRBV9,NA,ASSGRYNSPLH
11,TRBJ1-4,TRBV5-1,TRBD1,ASSLEQGEKLF
13,TRBJ1-6,TRBV28,TRBD1,ASSLGTGYNSPLH
14,TRBJ2-1,TRBV11-2,TRBD1,ASSRTSGTGHNEQF
14,TRBJ1-5,TRBV19,TRBD1,ASSSSGQGAYQPQH
15,TRBJ2-7,TRBV3-1/TRBV3-2,TRBD1,ASSQGRGRLGTYEQY
15,TRBJ2-3,TRBV5-1,TRBD2,ASSFAGEFPSTDTQY
12,TRBJ2-3,TRBV5-1,NA,ASSLDGVTDTQY
16,TRBJ2-6,TRBV19,TRBD1,ASSIDGTGVSGANVLT
13,TRBJ1-5,TRBV28,NA,ASSFPGAGNQPQH
10,TRBJ1-1,TRBV28,NA,ASGSGRAEAF
12,TRBJ2-5,TRBV6-5,NA,ASRPSGSRETQY
12,TRBJ1-3,TRBV6-5,TRBD1,ASRGQSSGNTIY
10,TRBJ1-5,TRBV5-6,NA,ASSLKDSPRH
12,TRBJ1-5,TRBV19,NA,ASSIGDSNQPQH
14,TRBJ1-2,TRBV2,NA,ASSEALQGSIYGYT
14,TRBJ2-3,TRBV3-1/TRBV3-2,NA,ASSREGTLASVTQY
13,TRBJ1-5,TRBV7-2,NA,ASSPRGYSDQPQH
13,TRBJ1-4,TRBV19,NA,ASSIGVRRTEKLF
12,TRBJ2-2,TRBV6-5,NA,ASSQNRNSGELF
11,TRBJ2-7,TRBV5-1,TRBD1,ASSPGQVREQY
13,TRBJ2-3,TRBV6-5,TRBD2,ASRPVGGGTDTQY